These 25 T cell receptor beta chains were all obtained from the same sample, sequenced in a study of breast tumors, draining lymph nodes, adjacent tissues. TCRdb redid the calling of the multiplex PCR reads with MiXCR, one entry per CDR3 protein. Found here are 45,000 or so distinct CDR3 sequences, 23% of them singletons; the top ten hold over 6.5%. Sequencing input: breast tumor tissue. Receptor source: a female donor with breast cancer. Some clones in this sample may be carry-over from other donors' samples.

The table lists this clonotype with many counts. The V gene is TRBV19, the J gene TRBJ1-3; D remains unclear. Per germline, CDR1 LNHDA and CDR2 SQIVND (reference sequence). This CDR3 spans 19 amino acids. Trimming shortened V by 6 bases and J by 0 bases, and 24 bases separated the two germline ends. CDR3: CASSLYPTGRPGSGNTIYF. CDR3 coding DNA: TGTGCCAGTAGCTTATATCCAACCGGGCGACCGGGCTCTGGAAACACCATATATTTT. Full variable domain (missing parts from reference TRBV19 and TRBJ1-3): DGGITQSPKYLFRKEGQNVTLSCEQNLNHDAMYWYRQDPGQGLRLIYYSQIVNDFQKGDIAEGYSVSREKKESFPLTVTSAQKNPTAFYLCASSLYPTGRPGSGNTIYFGEGSWLTVV.

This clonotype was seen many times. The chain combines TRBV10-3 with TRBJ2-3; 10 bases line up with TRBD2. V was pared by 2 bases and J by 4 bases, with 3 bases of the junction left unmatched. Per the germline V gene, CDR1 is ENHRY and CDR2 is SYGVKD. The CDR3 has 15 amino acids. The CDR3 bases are TGTGCCATCAGTGAGGCCGGGACTAGCGCAGATACGCAGTATTTT. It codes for CAISEAGTSADTQYF.

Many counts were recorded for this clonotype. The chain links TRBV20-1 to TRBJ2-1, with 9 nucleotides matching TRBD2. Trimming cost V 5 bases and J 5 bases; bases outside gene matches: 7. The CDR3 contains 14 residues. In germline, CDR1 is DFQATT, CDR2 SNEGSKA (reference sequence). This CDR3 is CSARGLAGHNEQFF. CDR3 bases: TGCAGTGCTCGGGGGCTAGCGGGACACAATGAGCAGTTCTTC.

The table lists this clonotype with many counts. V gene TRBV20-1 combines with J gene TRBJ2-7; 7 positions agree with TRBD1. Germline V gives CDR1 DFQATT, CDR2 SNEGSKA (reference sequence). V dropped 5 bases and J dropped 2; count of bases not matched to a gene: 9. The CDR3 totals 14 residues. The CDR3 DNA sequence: TGCAGTGCTCGGGACAGCCTAAGACCCTACGAGCAGTACTTC. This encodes CSARDSLRPYEQYF.

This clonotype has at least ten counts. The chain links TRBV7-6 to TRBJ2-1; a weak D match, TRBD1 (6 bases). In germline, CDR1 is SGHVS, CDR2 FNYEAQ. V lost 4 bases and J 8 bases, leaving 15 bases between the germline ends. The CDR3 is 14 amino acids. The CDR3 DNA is TGTGCCAGCAGCTCCCGGGACAATGGGCATGAGCAGTTCTTC. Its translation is CASSSRDNGHEQFF.

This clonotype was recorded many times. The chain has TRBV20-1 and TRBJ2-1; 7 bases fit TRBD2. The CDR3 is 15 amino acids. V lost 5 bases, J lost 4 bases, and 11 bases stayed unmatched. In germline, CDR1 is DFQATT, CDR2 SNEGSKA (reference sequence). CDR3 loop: CSASTGGTKYNEQFF. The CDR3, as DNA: TGCAGTGCTTCCACGGGGGGAACGAAGTACAATGAGCAGTTCTTC.

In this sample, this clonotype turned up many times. The CDR3 DNA reads as TGTGCCAGCAGCCTCAGGCGACTAGACACAGATACGCAGTATTTT. Protein: CASSLRRLDTDTQYF. The V call is TRBV7-9, the J call TRBJ2-3; the D gene is possibly TRBD2 (6 bases). In germline, CDR1 is SEHNR, CDR2 FQNEAQ (reference sequence). V was clipped by 5 bases and J by 2 bases, with 14 bases between them. This CDR3 comprises 15 residues.

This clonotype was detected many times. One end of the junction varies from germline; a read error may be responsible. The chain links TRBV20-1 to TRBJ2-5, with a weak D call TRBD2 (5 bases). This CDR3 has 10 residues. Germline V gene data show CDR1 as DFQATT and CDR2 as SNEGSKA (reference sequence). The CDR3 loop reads CSARRVRQSF. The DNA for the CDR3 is TGCAGTGCTAGGCGGGTCCGTCAGTCCTTC.

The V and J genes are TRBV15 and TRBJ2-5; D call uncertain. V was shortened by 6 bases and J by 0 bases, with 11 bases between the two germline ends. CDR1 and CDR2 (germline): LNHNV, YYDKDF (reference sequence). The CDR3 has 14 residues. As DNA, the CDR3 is TGTGCCACCAGAAACTCCCTGAACCAAGAGACCCAGTACTTC. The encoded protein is CATRNSLNQETQYF.

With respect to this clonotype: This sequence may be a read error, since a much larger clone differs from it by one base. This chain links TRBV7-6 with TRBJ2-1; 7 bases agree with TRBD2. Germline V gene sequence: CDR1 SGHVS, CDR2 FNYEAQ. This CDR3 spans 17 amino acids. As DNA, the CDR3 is TGTGCCAGCAGCTTAGCCCCTAGCGGTGTCTCCTACAATGAGCAGTCCTTC. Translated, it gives CASSLAPSGVSYNEQSF.

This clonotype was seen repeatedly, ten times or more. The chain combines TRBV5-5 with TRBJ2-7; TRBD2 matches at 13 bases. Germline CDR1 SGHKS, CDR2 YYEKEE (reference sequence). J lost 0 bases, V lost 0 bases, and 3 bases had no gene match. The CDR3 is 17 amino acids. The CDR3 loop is CASSLVLAGGSSYEQYF. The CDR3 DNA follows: TGTGCCAGCAGCTTGGTACTAGCGGGAGGGAGCTCCTACGAGCAGTACTTC.

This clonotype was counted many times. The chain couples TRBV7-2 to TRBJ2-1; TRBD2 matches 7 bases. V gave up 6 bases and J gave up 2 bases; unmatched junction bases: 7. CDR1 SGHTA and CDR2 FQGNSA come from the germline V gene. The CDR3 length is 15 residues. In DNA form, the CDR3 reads TGTGCCAGCAGGGGTGGGCTAGCGGCCTACAATGAGCAGTTCTTC. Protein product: CASRGGLAAYNEQFF.

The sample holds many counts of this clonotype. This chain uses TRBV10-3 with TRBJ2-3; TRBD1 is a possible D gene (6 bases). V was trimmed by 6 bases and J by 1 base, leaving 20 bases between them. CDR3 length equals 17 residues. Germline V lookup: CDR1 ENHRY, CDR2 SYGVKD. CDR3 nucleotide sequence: TGTGCCATCAGCGACCCTCAGGGGAAGGGGGGCACAGATACGCAGTATTTT. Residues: CAISDPQGKGGTDTQYF.

The CDR3, as DNA: TGTGCCAGCAGTGTAGACAAGGGGTTGGCTTTCTTT. It specifies CASSVDKGLAFF. The chain combines TRBV2 with TRBJ1-1; D possibly corresponds to TRBD1 (5 bases). The germline V and J ends were trimmed by 4 bases and 11 bases, with 14 bases remaining between them. From germline, CDR1 is SNHLY and CDR2 FYNNEI. The CDR3 is 12 residues long. Full variable domain (missing parts from reference TRBV2 and TRBJ1-1): EPEVTQTPSHQVTQMGQEVILRCVPISNHLYFYWYRQILGQKVEFLVSFYNNEISEKSEIFDDQFSVERPDGSNFTLKIRSTKLEDSAMYFCASSVDKGLAFFGQGTRLTVV.

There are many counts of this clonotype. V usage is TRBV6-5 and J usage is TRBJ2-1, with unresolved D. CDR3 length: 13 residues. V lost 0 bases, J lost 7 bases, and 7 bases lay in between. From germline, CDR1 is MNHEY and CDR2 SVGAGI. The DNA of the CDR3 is TGTGCCAGCAGTTACTCGATAACGAATGAGCAGTTCTTC. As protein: CASSYSITNEQFF.

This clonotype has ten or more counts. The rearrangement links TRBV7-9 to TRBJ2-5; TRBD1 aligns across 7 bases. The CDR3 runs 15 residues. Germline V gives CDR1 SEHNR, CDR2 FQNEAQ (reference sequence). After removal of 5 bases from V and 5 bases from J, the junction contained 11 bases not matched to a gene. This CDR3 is CASSPRRQGGETQYF. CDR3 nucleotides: TGTGCCAGCAGCCCCCGGAGACAGGGTGGGGAGACCCAGTACTTC.

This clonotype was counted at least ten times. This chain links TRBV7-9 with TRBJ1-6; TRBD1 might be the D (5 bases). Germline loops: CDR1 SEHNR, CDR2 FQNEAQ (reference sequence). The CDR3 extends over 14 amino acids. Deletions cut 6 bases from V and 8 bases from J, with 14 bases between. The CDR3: CASSSQGRDSPLHF. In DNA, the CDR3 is TGTGCCAGCAGTTCCCAGGGACGTGATTCACCCCTCCACTTT.

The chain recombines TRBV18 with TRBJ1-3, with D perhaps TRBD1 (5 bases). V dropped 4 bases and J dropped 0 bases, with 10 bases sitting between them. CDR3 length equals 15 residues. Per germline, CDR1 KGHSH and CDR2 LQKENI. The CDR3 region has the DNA TGTGCCAGCTCACAACGCGGGGGCTCTGGAAACACCATATATTTT. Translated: CASSQRGGSGNTIYF.

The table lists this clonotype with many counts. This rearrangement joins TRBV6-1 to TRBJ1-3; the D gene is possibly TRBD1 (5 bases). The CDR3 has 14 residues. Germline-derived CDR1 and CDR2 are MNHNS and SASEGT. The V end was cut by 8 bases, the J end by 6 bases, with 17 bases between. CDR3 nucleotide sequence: TGTGCCAGCGTCCCTGCGGGCAGGGCAAACACCATATATTTT. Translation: CASVPAGRANTIYF.

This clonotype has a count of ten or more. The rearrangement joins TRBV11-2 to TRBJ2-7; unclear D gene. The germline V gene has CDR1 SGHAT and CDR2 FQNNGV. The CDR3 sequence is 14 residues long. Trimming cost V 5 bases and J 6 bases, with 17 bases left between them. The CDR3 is CASSPPRRLSEQYF. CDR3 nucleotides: TGTGCCAGCAGCCCACCCCGGCGACTCAGCGAGCAGTACTTC.

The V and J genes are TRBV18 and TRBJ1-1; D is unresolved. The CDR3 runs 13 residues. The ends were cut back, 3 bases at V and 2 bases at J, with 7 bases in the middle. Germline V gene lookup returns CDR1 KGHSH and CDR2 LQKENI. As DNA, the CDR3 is TGTGCCAGCTCACCGGCCATTAACACTGAAGCTTTCTTT. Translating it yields CASSPAINTEAFF.

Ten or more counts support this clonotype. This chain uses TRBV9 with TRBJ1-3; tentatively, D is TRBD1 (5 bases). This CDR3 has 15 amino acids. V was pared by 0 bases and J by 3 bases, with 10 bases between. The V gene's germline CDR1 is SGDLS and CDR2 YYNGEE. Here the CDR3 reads CASSVDGAFGNTIYF. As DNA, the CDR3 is TGTGCCAGCAGCGTAGATGGGGCGTTTGGAAACACCATATATTTT.

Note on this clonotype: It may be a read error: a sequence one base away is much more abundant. The DNA for the CDR3 is TGTGCCAGCAGCACACTGGATCCAACATCACCCACAGATACGCGGTATTTT. This encodes CASSTLDPTSPTDTRYF. J is TRBJ2-3 and V is TRBV13; the D is unclear. Germline assignment: CDR1 PRHDT and CDR2 FYEKMQ (reference sequence). This CDR3 is 17 amino acids long.

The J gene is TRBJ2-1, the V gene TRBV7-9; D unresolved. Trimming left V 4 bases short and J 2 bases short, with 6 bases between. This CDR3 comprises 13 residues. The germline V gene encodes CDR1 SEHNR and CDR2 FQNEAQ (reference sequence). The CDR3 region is CASSYDAYNEQFF. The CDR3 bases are TGTGCCAGCAGCTATGATGCCTACAATGAGCAGTTCTTC.

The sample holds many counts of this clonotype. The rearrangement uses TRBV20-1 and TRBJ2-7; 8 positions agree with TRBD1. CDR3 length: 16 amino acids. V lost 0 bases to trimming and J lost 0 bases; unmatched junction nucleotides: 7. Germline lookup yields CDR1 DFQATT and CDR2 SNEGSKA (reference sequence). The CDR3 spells CSARDWTGPPSYEQYF. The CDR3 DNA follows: TGCAGTGCTAGAGACTGGACAGGGCCCCCCTCCTACGAGCAGTACTTC.